The T cell receptor (beta chain) under discussion was sequenced for a study of T cells in tuberculosis. In the study overall: In South Africa, adults with active tuberculosis were compared with IGRA-negative and latently infected IGRA-positive adolescents. General study findings and limits: Shorter CDR3-alpha in active tuberculosis partly drove smaller distances. GMM-specific TCRs were nearer to active tuberculosis alpha repertoires, suggesting expansion.

This clone was counted a few times. What it recognizes is unknown. Profiling relied on immunoSEQ multiplex PCR, and the TCRdb table lists in-frame clones only, not all of them. The repertoire includes 25,000 to 35,000 clones, approximately 93% of them detected once, and over 6.5% sits in the top ten. Germline values: CDR1 LNHDA, CDR2 SQIVND (reference sequence). This CDR3 region has 17 residues. Losses at the gene ends were 2 bases for V and 2 bases for J; bases not matched to a gene: 9. This rearrangement joins TRBV19 to TRBJ2-1, with 7 bases aligning to TRBD2. This TCR came from a donor between 10 and 35 years old with latent tuberculosis or without tuberculosis infection. Sequenced: PBMCs. The CDR3 reads CASSISPGGPPYNEQFF. Written as DNA, the CDR3 is TGTGCCAGTAGTATATCCCCGGGAGGACCGCCCTACAATGAGCAGTTCTTC.